One and the same sample provided the 31 T cell receptor beta chains below, sequenced in a study of tumor and adjacent non-tumor tissue in lung cancer. The library came from three nested PCR rounds adapted from ARM-PCR protocols. TCRdb re-analysed the multiplex PCR reads in MiXCR, keeping a single row per CDR3 protein. The table lists 90,000 to 100,000 distinct CDR3 sequences, 80% of them singletons, with about 29% in the top ten. This sample's RNA came from whole unsorted tissue. The normal lung tissue was taken more than 3 cm from the tumor edge. The material sequenced was distant non-tumor lung tissue. Every receptor here comes from a man in his sixties with small cell lung cancer.

This clonotype has ten or more counts. The chain joins TRBV30 to TRBJ1-4, with 7 bases identical to TRBD1. This CDR3 region has 16 residues. After removal of 0 bases from V and 5 bases from J, the junction contained 9 bases not matched to a gene. CDR1 and CDR2 (germline): GTSNPN, SVGIG (reference sequence). CDR3 protein: CAWSVPTGFRNEKLFF. CDR3 bases: TGTGCCTGGAGTGTTCCGACAGGGTTCCGAAATGAAAAACTGTTTTTT.

In regard to this clonotype: A much more abundant neighbour one base away suggests this may be a read error. This chain uses TRBV7-9 with TRBJ1-2; TRBD1 aligns across 7 bases. The ends lost 7 bases at V and 8 bases at J; junction bases unmatched: 13. Germline V CDR1 and CDR2: SEHNR, FQNEAQ (reference sequence). The CDR3 is made up of 14 amino acids. The CDR3 is CASTLLDRTAGYTF. In DNA form, the CDR3 reads TGTGCCAGCACCCTCTTGGACAGGACGGCGGGCTACACCTTC. Together with reference TRBV7-9 and TRBJ1-2, the CDR3 gives the full variable domain: DTGVSQNPRHKITKRGQNVTFRCDPISEHNRLYWYRQTLGQGPEFLTYFQNEAQLEKSRLLSDRFSAERPKGSFSTLEIQRTEQGDSAMYLCASTLLDRTAGYTFGSGTRLTVV.

Note on this clonotype: Given a much more abundant clone one base away, this may be a read error. The chain carries TRBV5-4 and TRBJ2-3, with D possibly being TRBD2 (6 bases). This CDR3 is 16 amino acids long. Germline values: CDR1 SGHNT, CDR2 YYREEE (reference sequence). Trimming took 0 bases from V and 2 from J, leaving 13 bases between them. The CDR3 DNA is TGTGCCAGCAGCTTGGATGTTAGCGGCCACACAGATACGCAGTATTTT. Translated: CASSLDVSGHTDTQYF.

Remarks on this clonotype: One base away lies a much larger clone, so this may be a sequencing read error. The rearrangement uses TRBV4-1 and TRBJ2-1, with D uncertain. CDR3 size: 13 residues. Per germline, CDR1 MGHRA and CDR2 YSYEKL. This CDR3 is CASNQLSANEQFF. The CDR3 coding sequence is TGCGCCAGCAACCAACTATCTGCAAATGAGCAGTTCTTC.

With respect to this clonotype: The CDR3 does not close with the conserved phenylalanine or tryptophan, likely indicating a read error. The rearrangement joins TRBV10-2 to TRBJ2-3; D call uncertain. This CDR3 has 11 amino acids. Germline V CDR1 and CDR2: WSHSY, SAAADI. The CDR3, as DNA: TGCGCCAGCGGTGAAGTAAATACGCAGTATTTG. Protein sequence: CASGEVNTQYL.

A remark on this clonotype: A junction boundary mismatches the germline segment, possibly from a read error. The V call is TRBV11-2, the J call TRBJ2-3; D may be TRBD1 (5 bases). The CDR3 has 14 amino acids. Germline lookup yields CDR1 SGHAT and CDR2 FQNNGV. The CDR3 sequence: CTSSLDWRTGTQYF. The CDR3 DNA is TGTACCAGCAGCTTAGACTGGAGAACAGGTACGCAGTATTTT.

Note on this clonotype: A read error may account for a junction end that differs from germline. The V gene is TRBV11-1, the J gene TRBJ2-1; 7 nucleotides line up with TRBD1. The germline CDR1 and CDR2 sequences are SGHAT and FQDESV (reference sequence). CDR3 length: 15 amino acids. CDR3 coding DNA: TGTGCCAGCAGCTTAGAGGGGGCGACCTACAGTGAGCAGTTCTTC. This codes for CASSLEGATYSEQFF. Full variable domain (remainder filled in from reference TRBV11-1 and TRBJ2-1): EAEVAQSPRYKITEKSQAVAFWCDPISGHATLYWYRQILGQGPELLVQFQDESVVDDSQLPKDRFSAERLKGVDSTLKIQPAELGDSAMYLCASSLEGATYSEQFFGPGTRLTVL.

In regard to this clonotype: One end of the junction varies from germline; a read error may be responsible. The gene calls are TRBV5-1 and TRBJ2-1; D unclear. Germline-derived CDR1 and CDR2 are SGHRS and YFSETQ. The CDR3 spans 14 residues. CDR3 bases: TGCGCCAGCGGCTTTTCGATAGCAAGCAATGAGCAGTTCTTC. Its translation is CASGFSIASNEQFF.

V and J are TRBV6-6 and TRBJ2-1; the D gene is possibly TRBD2 (6 bases). The CDR3 is made up of 16 amino acids. Trimming left V 11 bases short and J 0 bases short, with 20 bases between. The germline gives CDR1 MNHNY, CDR2 SVGAGI (reference sequence). The CDR3 loop reads CAGTLSGLSSYNEQFF. CDR3 nucleotide sequence: TGTGCCGGCACTCTTAGCGGTCTTAGCTCCTACAATGAGCAGTTCTTC.

The chain employs TRBV12-3 or TRBV12-4 and TRBJ2-7, with D tentatively TRBD1 (6 bases). Trimming removed 3 bases from V and 4 bases from J, with 16 bases in between. This CDR3 contains 15 residues. CDR3 DNA sequence: TGTGCCAGCAGTTTTGGGACATCCTTCTCATACGAGCAGTACTTC. Protein: CASSFGTSFSYEQYF.

A word on this clonotype: A junction end diverges from the germline sequence, so it may reflect a read error. The chain recombines TRBV29-1 with TRBJ2-5; D uncertain. This CDR3 is 14 amino acids long. The germline gives CDR1 SQVTM, CDR2 ANQGSEA. The CDR3 is CSIEDVTGAETQYF. CDR3 coding DNA: TGCAGCATTGAAGATGTGACCGGAGCGGAGACCCAGTACTTC.

This clonotype has only a few counts. A single base separates this from a much larger clone, so it may be a read error. The CDR3 does not end in the conserved phenylalanine or tryptophan, so this is likely a read error. V is TRBV5-6 and J is TRBJ2-7, with 7 bases identical to TRBD1. The trim removed 0 bases at V and 5 bases at J, leaving 5 bases unmatched. Germline V gene data show CDR1 as SGHDT and CDR2 as YYEEEE. The CDR3 runs to 14 residues. The CDR3 DNA sequence: TGTGCCAGCAGCTTGGTCGTACAGGGGAACGAGCAGTACCTC. Protein product: CASSLVVQGNEQYL.

The sample holds many counts of this clonotype. V and J are TRBV6-5 and TRBJ1-6; maybe TRBD1 (5 bases). The CDR3 is 13 amino acids. Germline V lookup: CDR1 MNHEY, CDR2 SVGAGI. V lost 9 bases, J lost 8 bases, and 14 bases lay in between. CDR3 residues: CASTMGGYSPLHF. CDR3 nucleotides: TGTGCCAGTACGATGGGGGGTTATTCACCCCTCCACTTT.

Concerning this clonotype itself: Given a much more abundant clone one base away, this may be a read error. The CDR3 coding sequence is TGTGTCAGCAGTACCGGGACAGCGGTTATTGAAGCTTTCTTT. Residues: CVSSTGTAVIEAFF. The J gene is TRBJ1-1, the V gene TRBV6-2 or TRBV6-3; 7 positions agree with TRBD1. The CDR3 is 14 residues long. CDR1 is MNHEY, CDR2 SVGEGT, per germline.

With respect to this clonotype: One base away lies a much larger clone, so this may be a sequencing read error. The CDR3 sequence: CASSLAWSYNEQFF. CDR3 in DNA: TGCGCCAGCAGCTTGGCATGGTCCTACAATGAGCAGTTCTTC. This chain joins TRBV5-1 and TRBJ2-1; D ambiguous. The CDR3 length is 14 residues. Germline V gene data show CDR1 as SGHRS and CDR2 as YFSETQ. The germline V and J ends were trimmed by 0 bases and 1 base, with 5 bases remaining between them. Complete variable domain (other parts from reference TRBV5-1 and TRBJ2-1): KAGVTQTPRYLIKTRGQQVTLSCSPISGHRSVSWYQQTPGQGLQFLFEYFSETQRNKGNFPGRFSGRQFSNSRSEMNVSTLELGDSALYLCASSLAWSYNEQFFGPGTRLTVL.

DNA of the CDR3: TGTGCCAGCAGTGAGGTGTCACCGGTTTATTCTGTAGCTTTCTTT. Translating gives CASSEVSPVYSVAFF. The genes are TRBV6-2 or TRBV6-3 and TRBJ1-1, with D uncertain. V gave up 5 bases and J gave up 10 bases, with 23 bases separating them. Per the germline V gene, CDR1 is MNHEY and CDR2 is SVGEGT. This CDR3 region has 15 residues.

With regard to this clonotype: A much larger clone lies a single base off, so this may be a read error. V usage is TRBV5-1 and J usage is TRBJ2-1; TRBD2 might be the D (5 bases). The CDR3 consists of 11 residues. Germline V gives CDR1 SGHRS, CDR2 YFSETQ. The CDR3 DNA sequence: TGCGCCAGCAGATTGGAGGATGAGCAGTTCTTC. Amino acids: CASRLEDEQFF.

V gene TRBV6-2 or TRBV6-3 combines with J gene TRBJ1-5, with D tentatively TRBD1 (5 bases). Germline CDR1 MNHEY, CDR2 SVGEGT. V was trimmed by 6 bases and J by 4 bases, leaving 16 bases between them. This CDR3 comprises 15 residues. CDR3 bases: TGTGCCAGCAGACCGGACGGGGGAATAAATCAGCCCCAGCATTTT. Amino acids: CASRPDGGINQPQHF.

Regarding this clonotype: Because the CDR3 is missing its conserved closing phenylalanine or tryptophan, this is likely a read error. The chain is built from TRBV11-3 and TRBJ2-5; 7 positions agree with TRBD1. CDR3 size: 15 residues. The germline V gene has CDR1 SGHNT and CDR2 YENEEA. Germline trimming cut 9 bases from V and 5 bases from J; bases unmatched to any gene: 15. For the CDR3, the DNA is TGTGCCAGTAGCCCGAGCCGGACAGGATACGAGACCCAGTACTAC. Its translation is CASSPSRTGYETQYY.

A note on this clonotype: The junction differs from germline at one of its ends, possibly a read error. The chain has TRBV7-8 and TRBJ1-1; D might be TRBD1 (6 bases). Looked up from germline, CDR1 is SGHVS and CDR2 is FQNEAQ. The CDR3 runs 14 residues. The CDR3 protein is CAISYRDTVTEAFF. In DNA, the CDR3 is TGTGCCATCAGCTACCGGGACACGGTGACTGAAGCTTTCTTT.

A word on this clonotype: One junction end does not reproduce the germline sequence, and a read error may be involved. The rearrangement links TRBV10-3 to TRBJ2-2; TRBD2 aligns across 13 bases. The CDR3 contains 17 residues. Looked up from germline, CDR1 is ENHRY and CDR2 is SYGVKD. The CDR3 nucleotides are TGTGTCATCAGTGGGAGCTCAGGACTAGCGGGAGCCGGGGAGCTGTTTTTT. It encodes CVISGSSGLAGAGELFF.

Of note for this clonotype: The junction departs from germline at one end; a sequencing error may be responsible. V usage is TRBV11-2 and J usage is TRBJ2-1, with a possible D match to TRBD1 (6 bases). In germline, CDR1 is SGHAT, CDR2 FQNNGV. This CDR3 has 14 amino acids. The CDR3 nucleotides read TGTGCCAGCAGTTTACAGGGTTCCTACAATGAGCAGCTATTC. This gives the protein CASSLQGSYNEQLF.

The chain carries TRBV29-1 and TRBJ2-2, with no clear D. Trimming took off 6 bases at V and 1 base at J, with 12 bases between the two ends. Germline V lookup: CDR1 SQVTM, CDR2 ANQGSEA. The CDR3 extends over 14 amino acids. The CDR3 DNA is TGCAGCGTCTTTAACAGCGTGAACACCGGGGAGCTGTTTTTT. This translates into CSVFNSVNTGELFF.

The chain couples TRBV5-4 to TRBJ1-1; no definite D call. The CDR3 consists of 17 residues. CDR1 and CDR2 (germline): SGHNT, YYREEE (reference sequence). V lost 1 base, J lost 0 bases, and 16 bases lay in between. Here the CDR3 DNA reads TGTGCCAGCAGCTTGCGAGGGAGAAGGGTCATGAACACTGAAGCTTTCTTT. It encodes CASSLRGRRVMNTEAFF.

The J gene is TRBJ1-5, the V gene TRBV28; D uncertain. Germline lookup yields CDR1 MDHEN and CDR2 SYDVKM. CDR3 length: 12 residues. In DNA, the CDR3 is TGTGCGAGCGACGGCTCGAATCAGCCCCAGCATTTT. Translating it yields CASDGSNQPQHF.

Note on this clonotype: One end of the junction does not line up with germline, which may come from a read error. The chain couples TRBV11-3 to TRBJ2-3; D unresolved. The V gene's germline CDR1 is SGHNT and CDR2 YENEEA. The CDR3 is made up of 12 amino acids. CDR3 loop: CAGSPPTNTQYF. In nucleotides, the CDR3 is TGCGCCGGCAGCCCACCCACAAATACGCAGTATTTT.

This rearrangement joins TRBV29-1 to TRBJ2-7; D perhaps matches TRBD2 (6 bases). Looked up from germline, CDR1 is SQVTM and CDR2 is ANQGSEA. This CDR3 region has 12 residues. CDR3 coding DNA: TGCAGCGTACGTACCGGGGGAAACGAGCAGCACGTC. Amino acids: CSVRTGGNEQHV.

This chain joins TRBV6-6 and TRBJ2-5, with D maybe TRBD2 (5 bases). Germline V gives CDR1 MNHNY, CDR2 SVGAGI (reference sequence). Trimming cost V 2 bases and J 13 bases, with 17 bases left between them. The CDR3 runs to 13 residues. The CDR3 nucleotides are TGTGCCAGCAGTTACGAGTCAGGTGGGAGCCGGTACTTC. Its translation: CASSYESGGSRYF.

For this clonotype: The conserved phenylalanine or tryptophan is not found at the CDR3 terminus, so this likely reflects a read error. The limits of the CDR3 on the DNA are not certain, so only TCRdb's listed CDR3 is given. The gene calls are TRBV19 and TRBJ2-7; no DNA check was done on the table's D call, TRBD2. The CDR3 has 15 residues if both end residues are counted. The V gene's germline CDR1 is LNHDA and CDR2 SQIVND (reference sequence). This CDR3 reads CASSEAGGPGYEKYI.

This clonotype occurred many times. One base away lies a much larger clone, so this may be a sequencing read error. CDR3 amino acids: CASRGRDNSPLHF. The CDR3 region has the DNA TGTGCCAGCAGAGGGCGCGATAATTCACCCCTCCACTTT. The genes are TRBV6-1 and TRBJ1-6; unclear D gene. Per germline, CDR1 MNHNS and CDR2 SASEGT. V lost 6 bases to trimming and J lost 5 bases, with 8 bases between them. This CDR3 is built from 13 residues.

Comments on this clonotype: A read error may account for a junction end that differs from germline. The CDR3 DNA sequence: TGTGCCAGCAGTGGAGGGACAGGAAGGTACCCTCAAAAACTGTATTTT. This encodes CASSGGTGRYPQKLYF. The V gene is TRBV28, the J gene TRBJ1-4; 8 bases match TRBD1. CDR3 length equals 16 residues. Germline V gene data show CDR1 as MDHEN and CDR2 as SYDVKM.